The 13 T cell receptor beta chains below all came from one sample that was sequenced in a study of cytomegalovirus exposure and HLA in healthy donors (dated by TCRdb to between 2016 and 2019). Library construction relied on the immunoSEQ multiplex PCR assay. TCRdb stores this immuneACCESS table with in-frame sequences only. Part of the clones is absent; in the studies checked, under half of the shortfall reflects unresolved V genes, and no reason is known for the rest. This sample holds tens of thousands of clones; about four fifths were observed only once. Around an eighth of the sample rests with the top ten. Sequences were obtained from PBMCs. The receptors derive from a woman under 30 in good health and CMV-seropositive.

The chain recombines TRBV5-3 with TRBJ2-3; 10 nucleotides line up with TRBD1. TRBV5-3 is an ORF for which the function is uncertain. The CDR3 runs to 15 residues. V dropped 2 bases and J dropped 3; count of bases not matched to a gene: 3. The CDR3 nucleotides read TGTGCCAGAAGCTTTCGGGACAGGGGTACAGATACGCAGTATTTT. Protein sequence: CARSFRDRGTDTQYF.

J is TRBJ1-6 and V is TRBV9, with TRBD1 matching over 8 bases. V shed 0 bases and J 9 bases; nucleotides not matched to a gene: 2. Germline-derived CDR1 and CDR2 are SGDLS and YYNGEE. The CDR3 extends over 14 amino acids. DNA for the CDR3: TGTGCCAGCAGCGTAGCAGGGGGCTCTTCACCCCTCCACTTT. Translation gives CASSVAGGSSPLHF.

The chain carries TRBV5-1 and TRBJ2-5; D may be TRBD1 (6 bases). Trimming left V 1 base short and J 1 base short, with 14 bases between. The CDR3 contains 16 residues. Per germline, CDR1 SGHRS and CDR2 YFSETQ. This CDR3 is CASSLSGALSQETQYF. DNA for the CDR3: TGCGCCAGCAGCTTGTCAGGGGCGCTCAGCCAAGAGACCCAGTACTTC.

The chain is built from TRBV10-1 and TRBJ2-7; perhaps TRBD2 as D (5 bases). V was shortened by 3 bases and J by 3 bases, with 9 bases between the two germline ends. This CDR3 region has 13 residues. CDR1 and CDR2 (germline): WNHNN, SYGVQD (reference sequence). The CDR3 sequence: CASSDAGGYEQYF. The DNA for the CDR3 is TGCGCCAGCAGTGACGCAGGAGGCTACGAGCAGTACTTC.

The chain has TRBV5-1 and TRBJ1-1; 7 bases map to TRBD1. J gave up 0 bases and V 4 bases, and 9 bases lay outside the gene matches. The CDR3 loop spans 16 amino acids. The germline V gene has CDR1 SGHRS and CDR2 YFSETQ. CDR3 coding DNA: TGCGCCAGCAGCCCAACAGGGGCCCGGCTGAACACTGAAGCTTTCTTT. Translated: CASSPTGARLNTEAFF.

V is TRBV6-1 and J is TRBJ1-2; D unresolved. CDR1 and CDR2 (germline): MNHNS, SASEGT. The CDR3 runs 15 residues. V lost 2 bases to trimming and J lost 7 bases, with 17 bases between them. CDR3 in amino acids: CASSEFPSEGIGYTF. Written as DNA, the CDR3 is TGTGCCAGCAGTGAATTCCCCTCTGAGGGAATTGGCTACACCTTC.

As to this clone: In the same sample, other DNA sequences code for this CDR3. The chain combines TRBV9 with TRBJ1-6; TRBD1 agrees at 10 bases. The junction had 1 base not matched to a gene; V was cut back by 3 bases and J by 7 bases. The V gene's germline CDR1 is SGDLS and CDR2 YYNGEE. The CDR3 covers 14 residues. The CDR3 here is CASSGGQGNSPLHF. The DNA of the CDR3 is TGTGCCAGCAGCGGGGGACAGGGGAATTCACCCCTCCACTTT.

This chain links TRBV27 with TRBJ2-7; 7 nucleotides align to TRBD2. V lost 1 base to trimming and J lost 3 bases; unmatched junction nucleotides: 12. Germline V gene lookup returns CDR1 MNHEY and CDR2 SMNVEV (reference sequence). The CDR3 is 17 residues long. The CDR3: CASSLLGGGHRGYEQYF. For the CDR3, the DNA is TGTGCCAGCAGTTTATTGGGCGGGGGTCACCGGGGCTACGAGCAGTACTTC.

This chain connects TRBV28 to TRBJ2-7, with TRBD1 identical over 7 bases. CDR3 length equals 16 residues. Germline lookup yields CDR1 MDHEN and CDR2 SYDVKM. V lost 7 bases to trimming and J lost 1 base; unmatched junction nucleotides: 13. CDR3 nucleotides: TGTGCCAGCATTAAGGAACGCAGGGACAGTTCCTACGAGCAGTACTTC. This gives the protein CASIKERRDSSYEQYF.

J is TRBJ1-1 and V is TRBV19; D ambiguous. Looked up from germline, CDR1 is LNHDA and CDR2 is SQIVND (reference sequence). V lost 3 bases, J lost 0 bases, and 11 bases lay in between. This CDR3 comprises 15 residues. In DNA form, the CDR3 reads TGTGCCAGTAGTATGGCTCGTTTGATGAACACTGAAGCTTTCTTT. It codes for CASSMARLMNTEAFF.

This chain connects TRBV12-5 to TRBJ2-7; TRBD2 is a possible D gene (5 bases). The CDR3 runs to 16 residues. Trimming took off 2 bases at V and 0 bases at J, with 14 bases between the two ends. The V gene's germline CDR1 is LGHNT and CDR2 FRNRAP. CDR3 in DNA: TGTGCTAGTGGTTTGATGCGTGAGGGATCCTCCTACGAGCAGTACTTC. Translation: CASGLMREGSSYEQYF.

This CDR3 is CASSQSRGTSTDPDTQYF. The CDR3 nucleotides are TGTGCCAGCAGCCAGTCTAGAGGGACTAGCACTGATCCTGATACGCAGTATTTT. V gene TRBV4-2 combines with J gene TRBJ2-3; 9 bases line up with TRBD2. Germline V gene lookup returns CDR1 LGHNA and CDR2 YNFKEQ. V lost 3 bases and J lost 6; bases outside the gene matches: 16. This CDR3 is 18 amino acids long.

J is TRBJ1-6 and V is TRBV5-1; 12 bases are a match to TRBD1. The CDR3 runs 15 residues. The V gene end was trimmed by 4 bases and the J gene end by 12 bases; junction bases not matched to a gene: 8. Germline V lookup: CDR1 SGHRS, CDR2 YFSETQ. The CDR3 protein is CASSQGQGAGVPLHF. CDR3 DNA sequence: TGCGCCAGCAGCCAGGGACAGGGGGCGGGTGTACCCCTCCACTTT.